These 30 T cell receptor beta chains share one sample of origin, sequenced in a study of shared clonotypes between healthy human individuals. TCRdb keeps only in-frame clones here, not all; method: immunoSEQ multiplex PCR. The sample yields a few million clones, 95% seen once. The specimen sequenced was naive CD4+ T cells sorted from blood. Subset here: CD45RA+ positively selected. The origin of the receptors is a man younger than 35 in good health.

This chain uses TRBV2 with TRBJ1-5; D may be TRBD1 (6 bases). V was trimmed by 3 bases and J by 3 bases, leaving 9 bases between them. Germline V gene data show CDR1 as SNHLY and CDR2 as FYNNEI. The CDR3 extends over 14 amino acids. In nucleotides, the CDR3 is TGTGCCAGCAGTGAGGACAGCTACAATCAGCCCCAGCATTTT. This codes for CASSEDSYNQPQHF.

This chain uses TRBV6-1 with TRBJ2-7; the D gene is possibly TRBD1 (5 bases). CDR3 length equals 15 residues. The germline gives CDR1 MNHNS, CDR2 SASEGT. The ends were cut back, 1 base at V and 5 bases at J, with 15 bases in the middle. CDR3 loop: CASSEVRQFRNEQYF. Here the CDR3 DNA reads TGTGCCAGCAGTGAAGTTAGACAGTTTAGAAACGAGCAGTACTTC.

The chain links TRBV18 to TRBJ1-1; D is unclear. Trimming removed 1 base at V and 1 base at J, with 10 bases between. Looked up from germline, CDR1 is KGHSH and CDR2 is LQKENI. The CDR3 has 15 residues. In nucleotides, the CDR3 is TGTGCCAGCTCACCACAGGAGGCCACGAACACTGAAGCTTTCTTT. This codes for CASSPQEATNTEAFF. The full variable domain, its missing parts supplied by reference TRBV18 and TRBJ1-1, is NAGVMQNPRHLVRRRGQEARLRCSPMKGHSHVYWYRQLPEEGLKFMVYLQKENIIDESGMPKERFSAEFPKEGPSILRIQQVVRGDSAAYFCASSPQEATNTEAFFGQGTRLTVV.

The rearrangement links TRBV14 to TRBJ1-1; D gene ambiguous. The CDR3 totals 14 residues. V gave up 3 bases and J gave up 10 bases, with 18 bases separating them. The germline V gene encodes CDR1 SGHDN and CDR2 FVKESK. The CDR3: CASSHRVSDARAFF. The CDR3 DNA reads as TGTGCCAGCAGCCACCGGGTATCGGACGCTCGAGCTTTCTTT.

The rearrangement uses TRBV2 and TRBJ2-2; 13 nucleotides match TRBD2. The ends lost 6 bases at V and 3 bases at J; junction bases unmatched: 1. The CDR3 is made up of 15 amino acids. Germline V gene lookup returns CDR1 SNHLY and CDR2 FYNNEI. The CDR3 protein is CASRGLAGYTGELFF. For the CDR3, the DNA is TGTGCCAGCAGGGGACTAGCGGGATACACCGGGGAGCTGTTTTTT.

This clone was picked up one time. The chain links TRBV7-3 to TRBJ2-1; 7 nucleotides align to TRBD1. The CDR3 contains 14 residues. CDR1 SGHTA and CDR2 FQGTGA come from the germline V gene. After removal of 2 bases from V and 6 bases from J, the junction contained 4 bases not matched to a gene. The CDR3 nucleotides read TGTGCCAGCAGCTTAGGGCAGGGGGTCAATGAGCAGTTCTTC. Its protein is CASSLGQGVNEQFF.

V is TRBV6-1 and J is TRBJ2-1; 13 positions match TRBD2. Germline assignment: CDR1 MNHNS and CDR2 SASEGT. The length of the CDR3 is 14 residues. Losses at the gene ends were 10 bases for V and 8 bases for J; bases not matched to a gene: 8. CDR3 loop: CATRTSGSLYEQFF. The DNA for the CDR3 is TGTGCCACGAGGACTAGCGGGAGTCTCTATGAGCAGTTCTTC.

The chain combines TRBV10-3 with TRBJ1-5; D gene ambiguous. The V gene lost 1 base and the J gene lost 3 bases, with 7 bases spanning the gap. Per germline, CDR1 ENHRY and CDR2 SYGVKD. The CDR3 is made up of 14 amino acids. CDR3 residues: CAISEWQDNQPQHF. The CDR3 DNA reads as TGTGCCATCAGTGAGTGGCAGGACAATCAGCCCCAGCATTTT.

In regard to this clone: Other DNA sequences in this sample translate to the same CDR3. The chain links TRBV18 to TRBJ1-1, with TRBD1 identical over 7 bases. From germline, CDR1 is KGHSH and CDR2 LQKENI. The J segment lost 0 bases and the V segment lost 3 bases, leaving 1 base of the junction unmatched. There are 14 residues in the CDR3. CDR3 nucleotides: TGTGCCAGCTCACCCGGACAGGTGAACACTGAAGCTTTCTTT. Translated, it gives CASSPGQVNTEAFF.

The chain joins TRBV6-1 to TRBJ1-1; D ambiguous. This CDR3 has 14 residues. From germline, CDR1 is MNHNS and CDR2 SASEGT. V lost 7 bases and J lost 0, with 12 bases in between. The CDR3 DNA reads as TGTGCCAGCAACCTACCGGTTTTGAACACTGAAGCTTTCTTT. This gives the protein CASNLPVLNTEAFF.

This clone was seen a handful of times. The rearrangement joins TRBV20-1 to TRBJ1-2; D is uncertain. V was clipped by 6 bases and J by 6 bases, with 8 bases between them. Germline V CDR1 and CDR2: DFQATT, SNEGSKA (reference sequence). This CDR3 contains 10 residues. The CDR3 protein is CSATRDGYTF. The CDR3 DNA reads as TGCAGTGCAACAAGGGATGGCTACACCTTC.

This chain connects TRBV5-6 to TRBJ2-3; TRBD2 is a possible D gene (5 bases). Looked up from germline, CDR1 is SGHDT and CDR2 is YYEEEE. The V end was cut by 1 base, the J end by 4 bases, with 13 bases between. The CDR3 has 15 amino acids. The CDR3 loop reads CASSLWRVVADTQYF. The CDR3 coding sequence is TGTGCCAGCAGCTTGTGGCGGGTGGTGGCAGATACGCAGTATTTT.

This clone appeared a single time. The rearrangement joins TRBV5-1 to TRBJ1-6, with 12 bases matching TRBD1. There are 15 residues in the CDR3. V lost 4 bases, J lost 10 bases, and 6 bases stayed unmatched. Germline lookup yields CDR1 SGHRS and CDR2 YFSETQ. CDR3 sequence reads: CASSGTGGEESPLHF. The CDR3 DNA follows: TGCGCCAGCAGCGGGACAGGGGGCGAGGAATCACCCCTCCACTTT.

This clone appeared once. Other DNA sequences in this specimen translate into the identical CDR3. The chain combines TRBV28 with TRBJ1-2; D is ambiguous. This CDR3 is 12 amino acids long. V was cut by 1 base and J by 5 bases, with 5 bases left in between. Germline CDR1 reads MDHEN; CDR2 reads SYDVKM. The CDR3 reads CASSLSAYGYTF. CDR3 nucleotide sequence: TGTGCCAGCAGTTTATCCGCATATGGCTACACCTTC.

In DNA, the CDR3 is TGCGCCAGCAGCCAAGATCATACAGGGAGCACCGGGGAGCTGTTTTTT. Its translation: CASSQDHTGSTGELFF. This sequence joins TRBV4-1 and TRBJ2-2; possible D gene TRBD1, 6 bases. Trimming pared 0 bases from V and 4 bases from J, leaving 12 bases between. Germline CDR1 reads MGHRA; CDR2 reads YSYEKL. The CDR3 runs to 16 residues.

This rearrangement joins TRBV30 to TRBJ2-7, with unresolved D. CDR1 and CDR2 from the germline V gene are GTSNPN and SVGIG (reference sequence). This CDR3 comprises 13 residues. The V end lost 4 bases, the J end lost 3 bases, and 13 bases lay between the germline ends. CDR3 bases: TGTGCCTGGATGGCGGCGGCAAACTACGAGCAGTACTTC. This gives the protein CAWMAAANYEQYF.

V gene TRBV11-3 combines with J gene TRBJ2-1; no reliable D call. The CDR3 is made up of 12 amino acids. Trimming left V 0 bases short and J 10 bases short, with 7 bases between. CDR1 and CDR2 from the germline V gene are SGHNT and YENEEA. CDR3 region: CASSLDVTEQFF. The CDR3 DNA reads as TGTGCCAGCAGCTTAGATGTAACGGAGCAGTTCTTC.

The chain combines TRBV7-9 with TRBJ1-3; unclear D gene. Germline V gives CDR1 SEHNR, CDR2 FQNEAQ (reference sequence). The CDR3 runs 17 residues. Trimming pared 2 bases from V and 7 bases from J, leaving 21 bases between. The CDR3 loop reads CASSLSPIGGAGNTIYF. CDR3 nucleotides: TGTGCCAGCAGCTTATCCCCAATTGGTGGCGCGGGGAACACCATATATTTT. The variable domain in full, completed from reference TRBV7-9 and TRBJ1-3, reads DTGVSQNPRHKITKRGQNVTFRCDPISEHNRLYWYRQTLGQGPEFLTYFQNEAQLEKSRLLSDRFSAERPKGSFSTLEIQRTEQGDSAMYLCASSLSPIGGAGNTIYFGEGSWLTVV.

V is TRBV19 and J is TRBJ2-3; D perhaps matches TRBD1 (6 bases). Germline V CDR1 and CDR2: LNHDA, SQIVND (reference sequence). V lost 6 bases and J 4 bases, leaving 17 bases between the germline ends. This CDR3 comprises 15 residues. CDR3 in DNA: TGTGCCAGTAGAGAGACGTGGGGGCGTTCAGATACGCAGTATTTT. Its protein is CASRETWGRSDTQYF.

This chain connects TRBV9 to TRBJ2-1, with 10 bases aligning to TRBD2. After removal of 2 bases from V and 7 bases from J, the junction contained 6 bases not matched to a gene. CDR1 SGDLS and CDR2 YYNGEE come from the germline V gene. The CDR3 runs 15 residues. Here the CDR3 reads CASSVLAGDINEQFF. The CDR3 nucleotides read TGTGCCAGCAGCGTCCTAGCGGGAGATATTAATGAGCAGTTCTTC.

The table lists this clone with a few counts. Additional DNA sequences in this sample encode the identical CDR3. The chain uses TRBV19 and TRBJ1-1; TRBD1 matches 9 bases. The J segment lost 3 bases and the V segment lost 4 bases, leaving 0 bases of the junction unmatched. CDR1 is LNHDA and CDR2 is SQIVND in the germline V gene (reference sequence). The CDR3 extends over 13 amino acids. The CDR3 reads CASSRDRDTEAFF. The CDR3 DNA reads as TGTGCCAGTAGTAGGGACAGGGACACTGAAGCTTTCTTT.

The V and J genes are TRBV7-2 and TRBJ2-1, with 7 bases that match TRBD2. Losses at the gene ends were 6 bases for V and 0 bases for J; bases not matched to a gene: 11. This CDR3 has 17 amino acids. Germline V CDR1 and CDR2: SGHTA, FQGNSA. CDR3 sequence reads: CASRSEERGSSYNEQFF. The CDR3 DNA reads TGTGCCAGCAGATCGGAGGAGCGGGGAAGCTCCTACAATGAGCAGTTCTTC.

V is TRBV2 and J is TRBJ2-5, with D possibly matching TRBD2 (5 bases). The CDR3 spans 15 residues. Trimming left V 7 bases short and J 4 bases short, with 19 bases between. Germline V gives CDR1 SNHLY, CDR2 FYNNEI. The CDR3 DNA reads as TGTGCCAGCAACTCCCCGGACTTTGCCCCAGAGACCCAGTACTTC. This gives the protein CASNSPDFAPETQYF.

The chain couples TRBV2 to TRBJ1-1; no definite D call. The CDR3 sequence is 12 residues long. Deletions cut 5 bases from V and 4 bases from J, with 8 bases between. The germline V gene has CDR1 SNHLY and CDR2 FYNNEI. The CDR3 nucleotides are TGTGCCAGCAGTTGGGAGGGCACTGAAGCTTTCTTT. Its translation is CASSWEGTEAFF. Full variable domain (remainder filled in from reference TRBV2 and TRBJ1-1): EPEVTQTPSHQVTQMGQEVILRCVPISNHLYFYWYRQILGQKVEFLVSFYNNEISEKSEIFDDQFSVERPDGSNFTLKIRSTKLEDSAMYFCASSWEGTEAFFGQGTRLTVV.

This clone was picked up one time. The rearrangement uses TRBV2 and TRBJ1-1; 8 bases agree with TRBD1. Germline V CDR1 and CDR2: SNHLY, FYNNEI. The CDR3 spans 15 residues. The V gene end was trimmed by 6 bases and the J gene end by 3 bases; junction bases not matched to a gene: 9. The CDR3 is CASSLDRVSYTEAFF. Written as DNA, the CDR3 is TGTGCCAGCAGCCTGGACAGGGTTAGTTACACTGAAGCTTTCTTT.

This rearrangement joins TRBV30 to TRBJ2-3; no clear D gene. V lost 0 bases and J lost 7, with 14 bases in between. The CDR3 has 14 amino acids. Germline lookup yields CDR1 GTSNPN and CDR2 SVGIG (reference sequence). The CDR3 nucleotides are TGTGCCTGGAGTGTTACGGTAACAGATTATACGCAGTATTTT. It is translated as CAWSVTVTDYTQYF.

This clone was recorded a few times. This chain connects TRBV15 to TRBJ1-1; D unresolved. Between the trimmed V and J ends, which lost 3 bases and 2 bases, there was a span of 10 bases. This CDR3 spans 14 amino acids. Germline V gene sequence: CDR1 LNHNV, CDR2 YYDKDF (reference sequence). This CDR3 reads CATSRYGVNTEAFF. CDR3 coding DNA: TGTGCCACCAGCAGGTACGGGGTTAACACTGAAGCTTTCTTT.

The genes are TRBV9 and TRBJ2-7, with 7 nucleotides matching TRBD2. This CDR3 has 15 amino acids. The V and J ends lost 0 bases and 0 bases, in that order; junction bases with no gene match: 3. Looked up from germline, CDR1 is SGDLS and CDR2 is YYNGEE. DNA for the CDR3: TGTGCCAGCAGCGTAGAAGCGGGGTCCTCCTACGAGCAGTACTTC. It translates to CASSVEAGSSYEQYF.

The V and J genes are TRBV11-2 and TRBJ2-7, with 12 bases identical to TRBD2. The germline CDR1 and CDR2 sequences are SGHAT and FQNNGV. The length of the CDR3 is 14 residues. J was trimmed by 6 bases and V by 6 bases; bases with no gene match: 6. CDR3: CASRQTSGGSEQYF. The CDR3, as DNA: TGTGCCAGCAGACAGACTAGCGGGGGTAGCGAGCAGTACTTC.

The count of this clone is one. This chain links TRBV6-5 with TRBJ2-1; 8 nucleotides match TRBD2. The CDR3 runs 15 residues. The junction had 9 bases not matched to a gene; V was cut back by 5 bases and J by 6 bases. From germline, CDR1 is MNHEY and CDR2 SVGAGI. The CDR3 coding sequence is TGTGCCAGCAGTCCCCGGGGGGGCGGGATCAATGAGCAGTTCTTC. It translates to CASSPRGGGINEQFF.